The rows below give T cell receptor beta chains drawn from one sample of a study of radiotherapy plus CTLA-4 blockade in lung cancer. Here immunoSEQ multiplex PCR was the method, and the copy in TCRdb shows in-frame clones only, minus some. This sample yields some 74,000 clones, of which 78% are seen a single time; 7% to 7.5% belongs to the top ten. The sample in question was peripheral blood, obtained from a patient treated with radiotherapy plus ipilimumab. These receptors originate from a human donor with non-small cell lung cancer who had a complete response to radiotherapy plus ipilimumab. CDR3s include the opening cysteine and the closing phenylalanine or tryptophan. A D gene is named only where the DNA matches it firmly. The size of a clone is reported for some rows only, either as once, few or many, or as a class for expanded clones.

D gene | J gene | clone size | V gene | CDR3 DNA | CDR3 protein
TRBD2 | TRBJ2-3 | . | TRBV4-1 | TGCGCCAGCAGCCTAGGACTAGCGGGGGGTCCAACAGATACGCAGTATTTT | CASSLGLAGGPTDTQYF
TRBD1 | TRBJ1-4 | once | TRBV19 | TGTGCCAGTAGTACCATTACAGGGGAAAGTGAAAAACTGTTTTTT | CASSTITGESEKLFF
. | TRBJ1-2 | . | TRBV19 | TGTGCCAGTAGTATAGATGGCGTGGGGGAGCGCACCTATGGCTACACCTTC | CASSIDGVGERTYGYTF
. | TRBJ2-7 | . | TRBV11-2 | TGTGCCACCTCGGACGGGCTAGCTGGCTACGAGCAGTACTTC | CATSDGLAGYEQYF
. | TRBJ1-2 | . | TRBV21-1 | TGTGCCAGCAGCTCCACAGGGGCGGGGGGCTACACCTTC | CASSSTGAGGYTF
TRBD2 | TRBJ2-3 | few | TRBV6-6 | TGTGCCAGCAGTCTAGCGGGGGGAGGAGCAGATACGCAGTATTTT | CASSLAGGGADTQYF
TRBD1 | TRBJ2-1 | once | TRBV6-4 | TGTGCCAGCAGTGACACCAACAGGGGCAATGAGCAGTTCTTC | CASSDTNRGNEQFF
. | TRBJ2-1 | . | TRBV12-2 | TGTGCAAGTCGCCCGAGACTACCGAGGGGGGACAATGAGCAGTTCTTC | CASRPRLPRGDNEQFF
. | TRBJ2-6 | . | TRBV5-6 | TGTGCCAGCAGCTTCCAGAGGGCTGGGGCCAACGTCCTGACTTTC | CASSFQRAGANVLTF
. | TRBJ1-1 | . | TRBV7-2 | TGTGCCAGCAGCTCGGACAGCTGGAACACTGAAGCTTTCTTT | CASSSDSWNTEAFF
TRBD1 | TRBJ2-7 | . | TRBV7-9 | TGTGCCAGCAGCTTAGTGGACAGGGGCGAGCAGTACTTC | CASSLVDRGEQYF
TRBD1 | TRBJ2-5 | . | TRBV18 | TGTGCCAGCTCACCCGGACAGGGAGAGACCCAGTACTTC | CASSPGQGETQYF
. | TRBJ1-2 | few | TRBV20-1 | TGCAGTGCCGGGACAATCGGGTACACCTTC | CSAGTIGYTF
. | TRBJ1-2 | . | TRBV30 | TGTGCCCGGGGGGCGCGGTATGGCTACACCTTC | CARGARYGYTF
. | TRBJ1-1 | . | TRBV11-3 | TGTGCCAGCAGCCTCCGACAGAACACTGAAGCTTTCTTT | CASSLRQNTEAFF
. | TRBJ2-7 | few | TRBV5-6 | TGTGCCAGCAGCTTCCCAGACGGAGAGTGGGTTTACGAGCAGTACTTC | CASSFPDGEWVYEQYF
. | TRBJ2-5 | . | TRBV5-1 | TGCGCCAGCAGCTTGGCTCCAGACCTTGCCCGGCAGTACTTC | CASSLAPDLARQYF
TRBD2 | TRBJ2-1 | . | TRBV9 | TGTGCCAGCAGCGTAGCCGGGACTAGCGGGGCCAGCGGGCAGTTCTTC | CASSVAGTSGASGQFF
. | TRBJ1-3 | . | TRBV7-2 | TGTGCCAGCAGCTTAGATCGGGCGCTCAGCTCTGGAAACACCATATATTTT | CASSLDRALSSGNTIYF
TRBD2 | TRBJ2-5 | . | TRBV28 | TGTGCCAGCAGTTTTAGCGGGGGGTCTCAAGAGACCCAGTACTTC | CASSFSGGSQETQYF
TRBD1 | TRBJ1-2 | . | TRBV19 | TGTGCCAGTACCCCCCCCGGCACAGGGGGTAACGGCTACACCTTC | CASTPPGTGGNGYTF
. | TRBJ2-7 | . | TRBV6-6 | TGTGCCAGCAACCGGAGGGGACCGATGCAACACTACGAGCAGTACTTC | CASNRRGPMQHYEQYF
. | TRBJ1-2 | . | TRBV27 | TGTGCCGCCGGGCAGAACTATGGCTACACCTTC | CAAGQNYGYTF
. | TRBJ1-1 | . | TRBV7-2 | TGTGCCAGCAGCTTACGCGGGGGTTGGGGTAGCACTGAAGCTTTCTTT | CASSLRGGWGSTEAFF
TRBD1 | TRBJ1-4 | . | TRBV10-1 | TGCGCCAGCAGTGAGTTTGGAAAGGGGGCCGGCGAAAAACTGTTTTTT | CASSEFGKGAGEKLFF